What follows are 32 T cell receptor beta chains derived from one specimen sequenced in a study of T cell repertoires in cytomegalovirus infection. TCRdb itself ran the reads through MiXCR, one entry per CDR3 protein. Of just under 550,000 distinct CDR3 sequences listed, around a quarter are singletons. Sequencing input: PBMCs. Receptors originate from a human donor in good health (CMV status not recorded). Some clones in this sample may be carry-over from other donors' samples.

This chain joins TRBV30 and TRBJ1-1; 7 nucleotides line up with TRBD1. This CDR3 region has 13 residues. Trimming at V came to 3 bases and at J to 0 bases, leaving 1 base not matched to a gene. The germline V gene has CDR1 GTSNPN and CDR2 SVGIG (reference sequence). The CDR3 region is CAWSDRVNTEAFF. The CDR3 coding sequence is TGTGCCTGGAGCGACAGGGTGAACACTGAAGCTTTCTTT.

This clonotype has more than one count but fewer than ten. V usage is TRBV7-9 and J usage is TRBJ2-7; D gene uncertain. The CDR3 sequence is 14 residues long. Trimming cost V 9 bases and J 3 bases, with 18 bases left between them. Germline V CDR1 and CDR2: SEHNR, FQNEAQ (reference sequence). CDR3 sequence reads: CASAKNDGIYEQYV. CDR3 bases: TGTGCCAGTGCCAAAAACGACGGAATCTACGAGCAGTACGTC.

The chain couples TRBV11-3 to TRBJ2-1; 14 bases are a match to TRBD2. This CDR3 is built from 19 residues. Germline loops: CDR1 SGHNT, CDR2 YENEEA. The V and J ends lost 4 bases and 3 bases, in that order; junction bases with no gene match: 11. The CDR3 DNA sequence: TGTGCCAGCAGCTCCGGAAGACTAGCGGGAGGGCCGCGCTACAATGAGCAGTTCTTC. Protein: CASSSGRLAGGPRYNEQFF. The entire variable domain, with the rest obtained from reference TRBV11-3 and TRBJ2-1, is as follows: EAGVVQSPRYKIIEKKQPVAFWCNPISGHNTLYWYLQNLGQGPELLIRYENEEAVDDSQLPKDRFSAERLKGVDSTLKIQPAELGDSAVYLCASSSGRLAGGPRYNEQFFGPGTRLTVL.

The rearrangement joins TRBV19 to TRBJ2-7; D possibly uses TRBD1 or TRBD2 (5 bases each). V dropped 5 bases and J dropped 7 bases, with 12 bases sitting between them. The germline V gene has CDR1 LNHDA and CDR2 SQIVND (reference sequence). The CDR3 covers 12 residues. In DNA form, the CDR3 reads TGTGCCAGTAGTTCCCATTGGGGGGAGCAGTACTTC. Its protein is CASSSHWGEQYF.

The sample holds many counts of this clonotype. This chain links TRBV7-6 with TRBJ2-1, with D possibly being TRBD1 (6 bases). V lost 3 bases and J 4 bases, leaving 10 bases between the germline ends. The CDR3 spans 14 residues. The germline V gene encodes CDR1 SGHVS and CDR2 FNYEAQ. The CDR3 loop is CASSLPGAYNEQFF. DNA of the CDR3: TGTGCCAGCAGCTTGCCAGGGGCTTACAATGAGCAGTTCTTC. Supplemented by reference TRBV7-6 and TRBJ2-1, the full variable domain reads GAGVSQSPRYKVTKRGQDVALRCDPISGHVSLYWYRQALGQGPEFLTYFNYEAQQDKSGLPNDRFSAERPEGSISTLTIQRTEQRDSAMYRCASSLPGAYNEQFFGPGTRLTVL.

The CDR3: CASSLKTGGNTEAFF. Here the CDR3 DNA reads TGCGCCAGCAGCCTCAAGACAGGGGGGAACACTGAAGCTTTCTTT. The V call is TRBV4-1, the J call TRBJ1-1, with 9 bases identical to TRBD1. V lost 4 bases, J lost 1 base, and 4 bases stayed unmatched. This CDR3 has 15 amino acids. Germline CDR1 and CDR2: MGHRA and YSYEKL.

The chain is built from TRBV5-5 and TRBJ2-2, with TRBD2 matching 12 bases. Germline assignment: CDR1 SGHKS and CDR2 YYEKEE (reference sequence). V lost 2 bases, J lost 0 bases, and 2 bases stayed unmatched. The CDR3 runs 17 residues. This chain's CDR3 is CASSLRTSGTNTGELFF. CDR3 sequence (DNA): TGTGCCAGCAGCTTACGGACTAGCGGGACGAACACCGGGGAGCTGTTTTTT.

This rearrangement joins TRBV20-1 to TRBJ2-1; 7 nucleotides match TRBD2. The CDR3 is made up of 15 amino acids. Germline lookup yields CDR1 DFQATT and CDR2 SNEGSKA (reference sequence). V lost 0 bases to trimming and J lost 6 bases; unmatched junction nucleotides: 8. This chain's CDR3 is CSARDGGSESNEQFF. CDR3 nucleotide sequence: TGCAGTGCTAGAGATGGCGGGAGTGAGAGCAATGAGCAGTTCTTC.

This clonotype was seen a handful of times. The chain carries TRBV5-4 and TRBJ2-1; 10 bases match TRBD1. V was pared by 7 bases and J by 4 bases, with 8 bases of the junction left unmatched. Germline CDR1 and CDR2: SGHNT and YYREEE (reference sequence). The CDR3 contains 15 residues. CDR3 protein: CASGFGDRGYNEQFF. The CDR3 DNA is TGTGCCAGCGGATTCGGGGACAGGGGTTACAATGAGCAGTTCTTC.

The CDR3 loop reads CSARNLRTSGAYEQYF. The CDR3 region has the DNA TGCAGTGCTAGAAACCTTCGGACTAGCGGCGCCTACGAGCAGTACTTC. The chain carries TRBV20-1 and TRBJ2-7; 10 bases agree with TRBD2. Per the germline V gene, CDR1 is DFQATT and CDR2 is SNEGSKA (reference sequence). This CDR3 is 16 amino acids long. Losses at the gene ends were 2 bases for V and 2 bases for J; bases not matched to a gene: 9.

In this sample, this clonotype turned up many times. The gene calls are TRBV7-2 and TRBJ1-2; D is ambiguous. CDR3 length equals 13 residues. Trimming left V 3 bases short and J 4 bases short, with 9 bases between. Per the germline V gene, CDR1 is SGHTA and CDR2 is FQGNSA. The DNA for the CDR3 is TGTGCCAGCAGCTTCTCATCGGGCTATGGCTACACCTTC. This encodes CASSFSSGYGYTF. Using reference TRBV7-2 and TRBJ1-2 for the parts outside the CDR3, the full variable domain is GAGVSQSPSNKVTEKGKDVELRCDPISGHTALYWYRQSLGQGLEFLIYFQGNSAPDKSGLPSDRFSAERTGGSVSTLTIQRTQQEDSAVYLCASSFSSGYGYTFGSGTRLTVV.

This clonotype was detected a few times. This chain links TRBV12-3 or TRBV12-4 with TRBJ1-1; D might be TRBD1 (5 bases). Trimming took 3 bases from V and 5 from J, leaving 13 bases between them. The length of the CDR3 is 14 residues. The CDR3 here is CASSFGARWTEAFF. DNA of the CDR3: TGTGCCAGCAGTTTTGGGGCACGGTGGACTGAAGCTTTCTTT.

This clonotype was found a few times. The chain joins TRBV19 to TRBJ2-3; TRBD2 matches at 8 bases. The ends lost 3 bases at V and 3 bases at J; junction bases unmatched: 17. CDR3 length: 19 amino acids. Germline V gene lookup returns CDR1 LNHDA and CDR2 SQIVND (reference sequence). CDR3 region: CASSMWGLGELAETDTQYF. CDR3 DNA: TGTGCCAGTAGTATGTGGGGGTTAGGGGAACTAGCGGAGACAGATACGCAGTATTTT.

The chain employs TRBV7-2 and TRBJ2-3; D may be TRBD2 (5 bases). Looked up from germline, CDR1 is SGHTA and CDR2 is FQGNSA. The CDR3 runs to 19 residues. The V end lost 5 bases, the J end lost 0 bases, and 24 bases lay between the germline ends. The CDR3 loop is CASSPHRPSSILSTDTQYF. Written as DNA, the CDR3 is TGTGCCAGCAGCCCCCACAGACCTAGCAGCATTCTTAGCACAGATACGCAGTATTTT.

This clonotype has just a few counts. This chain joins TRBV7-9 and TRBJ2-5, with D perhaps matching TRBD1 or TRBD2 (5 bases each). Deletions cut 8 bases from V and 2 bases from J, with 15 bases between. Germline CDR1 reads SEHNR; CDR2 reads FQNEAQ (reference sequence). This CDR3 has 14 amino acids. The CDR3 reads CASGTGKGQETQYF. The CDR3 DNA is TGTGCCAGCGGCACGGGGAAGGGGCAAGAGACCCAGTACTTC.

The CDR3 sequence is CASNYYRGEGGFF. In DNA, the CDR3 is TGTGCCAGCAACTATTACAGGGGCGAGGGGGGGTTCTTC. The chain uses TRBV28 and TRBJ2-1; a possible D gene is TRBD1 (7 bases). V was cut by 7 bases and J by 15 bases, with 22 bases left in between. CDR3 length equals 13 residues. Germline lookup yields CDR1 MDHEN and CDR2 SYDVKM.

This chain links TRBV5-4 with TRBJ2-6; 8 nucleotides agree with TRBD1. J was trimmed by 0 bases and V by 6 bases; bases with no gene match: 8. This CDR3 is 17 amino acids long. From germline, CDR1 is SGHNT and CDR2 YYREEE (reference sequence). This chain's CDR3 is CASINSGTGSGANVLTF. For the CDR3, the DNA is TGTGCCAGCATCAATTCCGGGACAGGCTCTGGGGCCAACGTCCTGACTTTC.

The chain combines TRBV6-1 with TRBJ2-7; D is possibly TRBD2 (6 bases). CDR3 size: 14 residues. Germline assignment: CDR1 MNHNS and CDR2 SASEGT. Trimming cost V 8 bases and J 2 bases, with 16 bases left between them. The CDR3 DNA follows: TGTGCCAGCGGGTACGGCGGGATTACCTACGAGCAGTACGTC. This codes for CASGYGGITYEQYV.

This chain connects TRBV6-2 or TRBV6-3 to TRBJ2-7; D might be TRBD2 (6 bases). The CDR3 consists of 14 residues. Germline V gives CDR1 MNHEY, CDR2 SVGEGT. Trimming stripped 7 bases from V and 4 bases from J, with 17 bases between. The CDR3 protein is CASMVGGGMYEQYF. DNA for the CDR3: TGTGCCAGCATGGTGGGCGGAGGGATGTACGAGCAGTACTTC.

This chain links TRBV7-6 with TRBJ2-2; 8 positions agree with TRBD2. Per the germline V gene, CDR1 is SGHVS and CDR2 is FNYEAQ. V gave up 6 bases and J gave up 6 bases; unmatched junction bases: 18. This CDR3 is built from 18 residues. CDR3 in amino acids: CASRFETSSGREPGELFF. CDR3 DNA: TGTGCCAGCAGATTCGAGACTTCCAGCGGGAGAGAACCCGGGGAGCTGTTTTTT.

The V gene is TRBV20-1, the J gene TRBJ2-7; perhaps TRBD2 as D (5 bases). The germline V and J ends were trimmed by 6 bases and 2 bases, with 14 bases remaining between them. CDR1 is DFQATT and CDR2 is SNEGSKA in the germline V gene (reference sequence). The CDR3 is made up of 13 amino acids. As DNA, the CDR3 is TGCAGTGCCCCATCGGGGATCGCCTACGAGCAGTACTTC. It specifies CSAPSGIAYEQYF.

The rearrangement links TRBV7-9 to TRBJ2-2; possible D gene TRBD2, 5 bases. Germline CDR1 SEHNR, CDR2 FQNEAQ (reference sequence). V was shortened by 0 bases and J by 6 bases, with 8 bases between the two germline ends. The CDR3 covers 14 residues. The CDR3: CASSLARAAGELFF. The CDR3 nucleotides are TGTGCCAGCAGCTTAGCGAGGGCCGCCGGGGAGCTGTTTTTT. Looking up the rest from reference TRBV7-9 and TRBJ2-2 gives the full variable domain: DTGVSQNPRHKITKRGQNVTFRCDPISEHNRLYWYRQTLGQGPEFLTYFQNEAQLEKSRLLSDRFSAERPKGSFSTLEIQRTEQGDSAMYLCASSLARAAGELFFGEGSRLTVL.

This sequence joins TRBV7-6 and TRBJ2-2, with D possibly being TRBD1 (6 bases). This CDR3 has 14 residues. V was cut by 4 bases and J by 0 bases, with 6 bases left in between. From germline, CDR1 is SGHVS and CDR2 FNYEAQ. The CDR3 here is CASSWDTNTGELFF. The CDR3, as DNA: TGTGCCAGCAGCTGGGACACGAACACCGGGGAGCTGTTTTTT.

The chain joins TRBV18 to TRBJ2-7; maybe TRBD1 (5 bases). The germline gives CDR1 KGHSH, CDR2 LQKENI. This CDR3 is 16 amino acids long. Trimming pared 1 base from V and 6 bases from J, leaving 19 bases between. This CDR3 is CASSPLAGYDLSEQYF. The CDR3 bases are TGTGCCAGCTCACCACTCGCAGGGTATGACCTCAGCGAGCAGTACTTC.

This clonotype has at least ten counts. The rearrangement joins TRBV7-6 to TRBJ1-5; D may be TRBD1 (6 bases). This CDR3 is 14 amino acids long. The V gene's germline CDR1 is SGHVS and CDR2 FNYEAQ. V lost 7 bases, J lost 7 bases, and 17 bases lay in between. The CDR3 protein is CASNLGGPGQPQHF. The CDR3 nucleotides are TGTGCCAGCAACCTGGGGGGGCCGGGGCAGCCCCAGCATTTT.

This rearrangement joins TRBV6-2 or TRBV6-3 to TRBJ2-1; 11 positions agree with TRBD2. J lost 0 bases, V lost 2 bases, and 6 bases had no gene match. The CDR3 totals 18 residues. CDR1 MNHEY and CDR2 SVGEGT come from the germline V gene. In DNA, the CDR3 is TGTGCCAGCAGTTACCGCTTGGGACTAGCGGACTCCTACAATGAGCAGTTCTTC. Translating gives CASSYRLGLADSYNEQFF.

This clonotype occurred a few times. The chain recombines TRBV11-3 with TRBJ2-3; 7 bases are shared with TRBD2. The germline CDR1 and CDR2 sequences are SGHNT and YENEEA. The CDR3 consists of 16 residues. Germline trimming cut 5 bases from V and 2 bases from J; bases unmatched to any gene: 10. The CDR3: CASSPGTTINTDTQYF. The DNA of the CDR3 is TGTGCCAGCAGCCCAGGGACTACTATAAACACAGATACGCAGTATTTT.

This clonotype was counted between two and nine times. The rearrangement uses TRBV29-1 and TRBJ1-2, with 7 nucleotides matching TRBD1. This CDR3 comprises 14 residues. Losses at the gene ends were 7 bases for V and 6 bases for J; bases not matched to a gene: 14. Germline V lookup: CDR1 SQVTM, CDR2 ANQGSEA. CDR3 in amino acids: CSGGDRGRDDGYTF. The DNA for the CDR3 is TGCAGCGGAGGGGATAGGGGGCGCGACGATGGCTACACCTTC.

The V call is TRBV6-1, the J call TRBJ1-1; D remains ambiguous. V lost 4 bases and J lost 4, with 13 bases in between. Germline V gives CDR1 MNHNS, CDR2 SASEGT. The CDR3 is 14 residues long. The CDR3 DNA sequence: TGTGCCAGCAGTGTACCCATTAGGAGCACTGAAGCTTTCTTT. Its protein product is CASSVPIRSTEAFF.

This clonotype was seen only a few times. This chain uses TRBV6-6 with TRBJ2-3, with 7 nucleotides matching TRBD1. From germline, CDR1 is MNHNY and CDR2 SVGAGI (reference sequence). V dropped 0 bases and J dropped 1; count of bases not matched to a gene: 7. The CDR3 runs 17 residues. Here the CDR3 DNA reads TGTGCCAGCAGTTACTCGAAAGGGGGCTTTGGCACAGATACGCAGTATTTT. As protein: CASSYSKGGFGTDTQYF.

This clonotype was recorded at least ten times. The chain is built from TRBV7-8 and TRBJ2-7; perhaps D is TRBD1 or TRBD2 (5 bases each). From germline, CDR1 is SGHVS and CDR2 FQNEAQ. Trimming removed 2 bases at V and 7 bases at J, with 12 bases between. The CDR3 covers 13 residues. The CDR3 region is CASSLWVEGEQYF. The CDR3 nucleotides read TGTGCCAGCAGCTTATGGGTCGAGGGGGAGCAGTACTTC.

This clonotype came up many times. The CDR3 DNA sequence: TGTGCCACCAGCAGAGATAGATTGGGGGAGAAGTTCTTC. Translated, it gives CATSRDRLGEKFF. This chain links TRBV15 with TRBJ2-1; D tentatively reads TRBD1 or TRBD2 (5 bases each). The CDR3 runs 13 residues. V was trimmed by 0 bases and J by 14 bases, leaving 14 bases between them. CDR1 and CDR2 (germline): LNHNV, YYDKDF (reference sequence).